The 26 T cell receptor beta chains in this list originate from one sample, sequenced in a study of blood T cell repertoires in COVID-19. Clones were sequenced by immunoSEQ multiplex PCR, and TCRdb holds only the in-frame ones, with some missing. The table lists approximately 470,000 clones, about nine tenths of them singletons, with 0.7% in the top ten. Sequenced input: PBMCs or T cells enriched from blood (not recorded which). The receptors come from a woman between 18 and 29 years old who had recovered from COVID-19.

The V and J genes are TRBV4-1 and TRBJ1-2; tentatively, D is TRBD1 (6 bases). Trimming took off 7 bases at V and 7 bases at J, with 19 bases between the two ends. Germline lookup yields CDR1 MGHRA and CDR2 YSYEKL. CDR3 length: 14 residues. CDR3 protein: CASKGEWGLSGYTF. The CDR3 DNA reads as TGCGCCAGCAAGGGGGAGTGGGGCCTCTCTGGCTACACCTTC.

The CDR3 nucleotides are TGTGCCAGCAAGGTGGGTCGACAGAGCACTGAAGCTTTCTTT. Translation: CASKVGRQSTEAFF. The V call is TRBV2, the J call TRBJ1-1; D might be TRBD1 (5 bases). Trimming removed 7 bases from V and 4 bases from J, with 16 bases in between. This CDR3 spans 14 amino acids. Germline V CDR1 and CDR2: SNHLY, FYNNEI. The full variable domain, with the rest looked up from reference TRBV2 and TRBJ1-1, is EPEVTQTPSHQVTQMGQEVILRCVPISNHLYFYWYRQILGQKVEFLVSFYNNEISEKSEIFDDQFSVERPDGSNFTLKIRSTKLEDSAMYFCASKVGRQSTEAFFGQGTRLTVV.

The CDR3 sequence: CASRPDRENTEAFF. The CDR3 DNA follows: TGTGCCAGCAGGCCAGACAGGGAGAACACTGAAGCTTTCTTT. The chain links TRBV6-5 to TRBJ1-1, with 7 positions matching TRBD1. Germline trimming cut 6 bases from V and 1 base from J; bases unmatched to any gene: 5. This CDR3 is built from 14 residues. Per the germline V gene, CDR1 is MNHEY and CDR2 is SVGAGI.

J is TRBJ2-5 and V is TRBV28; 9 nucleotides agree with TRBD1. CDR3 length equals 16 residues. V was pared by 4 bases and J by 4 bases, with 10 bases of the junction left unmatched. Per the germline V gene, CDR1 is MDHEN and CDR2 is SYDVKM. CDR3 protein: CASSSIPGQGRETQYF. The CDR3, as DNA: TGTGCCAGCAGTTCTATTCCGGGACAGGGAAGAGAGACCCAGTACTTC.

The rearrangement links TRBV5-6 to TRBJ1-1; 11 nucleotides match TRBD1. This CDR3 has 15 amino acids. V trimming: 4 bases; J trimming: 5 bases; junction bases outside the gene matches: 7. Per the germline V gene, CDR1 is SGHDT and CDR2 is YYEEEE. The CDR3 region has the DNA TGTGCCAGCAGCCTCGGACAGGGGGCCGGGACTGAAGCTTTCTTT. Translated: CASSLGQGAGTEAFF. Full variable domain (outside the CDR3, taken from reference TRBV5-6 and TRBJ1-1): DAGVTQSPTHLIKTRGQQVTLRCSPKSGHDTVSWYQQALGQGPQFIFQYYEEEERQRGNFPDRFSGHQFPNYSSELNVNALLLGDSALYLCASSLGQGAGTEAFFGQGTRLTVV.

CDR3 region: CATSEGDRDHARSSGANVLTF. DNA of the CDR3: TGTGCCACCAGTGAGGGGGACAGGGACCATGCCCGAAGCTCTGGGGCCAACGTCCTGACTTTC. J is TRBJ2-6 and V is TRBV24-1; the match to TRBD1 covers 9 bases. CDR3 length: 21 amino acids. After removal of 4 bases from V and 0 bases from J, the junction contained 15 bases not matched to a gene. CDR1 and CDR2 from the germline V gene are KGHDR and SFDVKD.

The chain links TRBV28 to TRBJ2-2, with D possibly TRBD2 on 5 matching bases. The germline V gene has CDR1 MDHEN and CDR2 SYDVKM. The CDR3 loop spans 20 amino acids. V was cut by 6 bases and J by 0 bases, with 26 bases left in between. CDR3 residues: CASRLPVLLLGLPNTGELFF. CDR3 sequence (DNA): TGTGCCAGCAGACTGCCTGTGCTTTTATTAGGACTCCCGAACACCGGGGAGCTGTTTTTT. Looking up the rest from reference TRBV28 and TRBJ2-2 gives the full variable domain: DVKVTQSSRYLVKRTGEKVFLECVQDMDHENMFWYRQDPGLGLRLIYFSYDVKMKEKGDIPEGYSVSREKKERFSLILESASTNQTSMYLCASRLPVLLLGLPNTGELFFGEGSRLTVL.

This rearrangement joins TRBV10-1 to TRBJ2-7; 7 bases match TRBD1. Germline V CDR1 and CDR2: WNHNN, SYGVQD (reference sequence). The CDR3 covers 12 residues. With 6 bases clipped from V and 3 bases from J, the junction kept 2 bases outside the gene matches. CDR3 in DNA: TGCGCCAGCAGCGGGGACAGCTACGAGCAGTACTTC. Translated: CASSGDSYEQYF.

This clone was observed a single time. The chain recombines TRBV7-9 with TRBJ2-5, with a weak D call TRBD2 (5 bases). The V end lost 5 bases, the J end lost 1 base, and 14 bases lay between the germline ends. The CDR3 is made up of 15 amino acids. The germline gives CDR1 SEHNR, CDR2 FQNEAQ (reference sequence). The CDR3, as DNA: TGTGCCAGCAGCCCCGGACTCCCCGCCCAAGAGACCCAGTACTTC. It yields the protein CASSPGLPAQETQYF.

The chain joins TRBV5-6 to TRBJ2-3, with TRBD2 identical over 8 bases. Germline loops: CDR1 SGHDT, CDR2 YYEEEE. CDR3 length: 15 amino acids. V was clipped by 3 bases and J by 3 bases; unmatched bases: 6. In DNA, the CDR3 is TGTGCCAGCAGCTCTTTAGCGGGGTCAACAGATACGCAGTATTTT. Translated, it gives CASSSLAGSTDTQYF.

The chain employs TRBV2 and TRBJ2-1, with 11 nucleotides matching TRBD2. Trimming cost V 6 bases and J 4 bases; bases outside gene matches: 5. The CDR3 is made up of 15 amino acids. Germline V lookup: CDR1 SNHLY, CDR2 FYNNEI. CDR3 loop: CASRVGLAVYNEQFF. CDR3 sequence (DNA): TGTGCCAGCAGGGTGGGACTAGCGGTATACAATGAGCAGTTCTTC.

The rearrangement uses TRBV3-1 (or the pseudogene TRBV3-2) and TRBJ2-1; D is undetermined. The CDR3 is 14 amino acids. V lost 0 bases to trimming and J lost 8 bases, with 11 bases between them. CDR1 is LGHDT and CDR2 is YNNKEL in the germline V gene (reference sequence). In nucleotides, the CDR3 is TGTGCCAGCAGCCAAGATACGACGGGTGATGAGCAGTTCTTC. Protein product: CASSQDTTGDEQFF.

This chain links TRBV29-1 with TRBJ1-5; D remains unclear. The CDR3 covers 12 residues. V was shortened by 5 bases and J by 3 bases, with 8 bases between the two germline ends. CDR1 is SQVTM, CDR2 ANQGSEA, per germline. The CDR3 region has the DNA TGCAGCGTTCCTAGGTTCAATCAGCCCCAGCATTTT. Translation: CSVPRFNQPQHF.

The rearrangement uses TRBV28 and TRBJ2-3, with a weak D call TRBD2 (7 bases). The germline gives CDR1 MDHEN, CDR2 SYDVKM. V lost 10 bases and J 2 bases, leaving 19 bases between the germline ends. The CDR3 runs 15 residues. The CDR3 DNA sequence: TGTGCCACCTACCGGGGGGCCGAGGCCACAGATACGCAGTATTTT. This encodes CATYRGAEATDTQYF.

Remarks on this clone: In the same sample, other DNA sequences code for this CDR3. The rearrangement uses TRBV25-1 and TRBJ1-1; no clear D gene. CDR3 length equals 13 residues. The germline V gene encodes CDR1 MGHDK and CDR2 SYGVNS. V lost 3 bases to trimming and J lost 1 base, with 6 bases between them. CDR3 in amino acids: CASSDPGNTEAFF. DNA for the CDR3: TGTGCCAGCAGTGACCCAGGGAACACTGAAGCTTTCTTT.

This chain uses TRBV28 with TRBJ2-1, with TRBD2 matching over 11 bases. Trimming cost V 5 bases and J 4 bases; bases outside gene matches: 1. The CDR3 extends over 14 amino acids. The germline V gene has CDR1 MDHEN and CDR2 SYDVKM. CDR3 loop: CASSLAGGYNEQFF. DNA for the CDR3: TGTGCCAGCAGTCTAGCGGGGGGATACAATGAGCAGTTCTTC.

CDR3 nucleotide sequence: TGTGCCAGCAGCCCGCCCGGGAGAGGCAATCAGCCCCAGCATTTT. Encoded protein: CASSPPGRGNQPQHF. This rearrangement joins TRBV6-7 to TRBJ1-5; D remains ambiguous. TRBV6-7 is flagged as an ORF with uncertain function. The CDR3 runs to 15 residues. V lost 6 bases and J 2 bases, leaving 14 bases between the germline ends.

The gene calls are TRBV4-1 and TRBJ1-2; D is unclear. V shed 4 bases and J shed 0 bases, with 12 bases lying between them. The germline CDR1 and CDR2 sequences are MGHRA and YSYEKL. There are 15 residues in the CDR3. The DNA of the CDR3 is TGCGCCAGCAGCCGGGGAGCAGATTCTAACTATGGCTACACCTTC. Its protein is CASSRGADSNYGYTF.

This rearrangement joins TRBV28 to TRBJ1-5, with a possible D match to TRBD1 (6 bases). Per the germline V gene, CDR1 is MDHEN and CDR2 is SYDVKM. V lost 7 bases, J lost 2 bases, and 12 bases lay in between. The CDR3 consists of 14 residues. The CDR3 sequence is CASTWEGGNQPQHF. The CDR3 bases are TGTGCCAGCACCTGGGAGGGGGGCAATCAGCCCCAGCATTTT.

J is TRBJ1-5 and V is TRBV12-5, with 8 nucleotides matching TRBD1. The germline gives CDR1 LGHNT, CDR2 FRNRAP. CDR3 length equals 15 residues. V gave up 5 bases and J gave up 6 bases; unmatched junction bases: 9. The CDR3 DNA reads as TGTGCTAGTGGTCTGGACAGGGAAGGGAGTCAGCCCCAGCATTTT. Translation: CASGLDREGSQPQHF.

The chain uses TRBV19 and TRBJ1-6; TRBD1 matches 7 bases. Germline loops: CDR1 LNHDA, CDR2 SQIVND (reference sequence). Germline trimming cut 6 bases from V and 5 bases from J; bases unmatched to any gene: 16. The CDR3 is 18 amino acids. CDR3 loop: CASSSHTRGGADNSPLHF. CDR3 DNA sequence: TGTGCCAGTAGCTCTCATACAAGAGGGGGCGCTGATAATTCACCCCTCCACTTT.

The chain has TRBV7-6 and TRBJ2-1; 8 bases fit TRBD1. Germline V gene lookup returns CDR1 SGHVS and CDR2 FNYEAQ. V shed 5 bases, J shed 7 bases, and the junction held 16 bases outside the gene matches. This CDR3 spans 17 amino acids. As DNA, the CDR3 is TGTGCCAGCAGCCCCCAATACAGGGGGGTTAAGGGGAATGAGCAGTTCTTC. The encoded protein is CASSPQYRGVKGNEQFF.

The gene calls are TRBV5-1 and TRBJ1-2; 8 bases are shared with TRBD1. The CDR3 is made up of 14 amino acids. Germline assignment: CDR1 SGHRS and CDR2 YFSETQ. The ends lost 3 bases at V and 3 bases at J; junction bases unmatched: 4. The CDR3 DNA reads as TGCGCCAGCAGCTCCGCAGGGGGCGACTATGGCTACACCTTC. This sequence encodes CASSSAGGDYGYTF.

The chain joins TRBV18 to TRBJ2-7; TRBD2 matches 8 bases. Germline CDR1 KGHSH, CDR2 LQKENI. J was trimmed by 3 bases and V by 8 bases; bases with no gene match: 6. This CDR3 region has 13 residues. CDR3 DNA: TGTGCCAGCCGAGCGGGGGAGCGCTACGAGCAGTACTTC. Translated: CASRAGERYEQYF.

This chain links TRBV5-1 with TRBJ1-1; D may be TRBD1 (5 bases). V lost 5 bases, J lost 2 bases, and 22 bases lay in between. Germline values: CDR1 SGHRS, CDR2 YFSETQ. The CDR3 sequence is 17 residues long. CDR3: CASRYRPGEKLNTEAFF. CDR3 in DNA: TGCGCCAGCAGGTACAGGCCGGGGGAGAAGCTCAACACTGAAGCTTTCTTT. Filled out from reference TRBV5-1 and TRBJ1-1, the complete variable domain reads KAGVTQTPRYLIKTRGQQVTLSCSPISGHRSVSWYQQTPGQGLQFLFEYFSETQRNKGNFPGRFSGRQFSNSRSEMNVSTLELGDSALYLCASRYRPGEKLNTEAFFGQGTRLTVV.

The chain combines TRBV12-5 with TRBJ2-3; D not certain. Trimming pared 3 bases from V and 6 bases from J, leaving 4 bases between. CDR3 length equals 11 residues. Germline CDR1 reads LGHNT; CDR2 reads FRNRAP. The CDR3, as DNA: TGTGCTAGTGGTTTCTTGGATACGCAGTATTTT. Translated: CASGFLDTQYF. Drawing the rest from reference TRBV12-5 and TRBJ2-3, the complete variable domain is DARVTQTPRHKVTEMGQEVTMRCQPILGHNTVFWYRQTMMQGLELLAYFRNRAPLDDSGMPKDRFSAEMPDATLATLKIQPSEPRDSAVYFCASGFLDTQYFGPGTRLTVL.